The text below deals with one TCR beta chain. Looked up from germline, CDR1 is KGHDR and CDR2 is SFDVKD. V shed 3 bases and J 4 bases; nucleotides not matched to a gene: 7. The CDR3 is 17 residues long. These data come from a study of blood T cell repertoires in COVID-19. Authors' methods: Estimates of nucleated cell counts were drawn from the amplification of reference gene primers. TCRdb's copy holds only in-frame clones and misses some; the assay was immunoSEQ multiplex PCR. V and J calls plus clone size are reproduced from that table; the DNA served to infer D and trimming. The table lists around 140,000 clones, 84% of them singletons, with about 9.4% in the top ten.

This TCR was sampled from a man aged 55 to 70 with active or convalescent COVID-19. The sample consisted of peripheral blood. This rearrangement joins TRBV24-1 to TRBJ2-2, with TRBD1 identical over 10 bases. CDR3 in DNA: TGTGCCACCAGTGATAGGGACAGGGGAACGGGCACCGGGGAGCTGTTTTTT. This gives the protein CATSDRDRGTGTGELFF.